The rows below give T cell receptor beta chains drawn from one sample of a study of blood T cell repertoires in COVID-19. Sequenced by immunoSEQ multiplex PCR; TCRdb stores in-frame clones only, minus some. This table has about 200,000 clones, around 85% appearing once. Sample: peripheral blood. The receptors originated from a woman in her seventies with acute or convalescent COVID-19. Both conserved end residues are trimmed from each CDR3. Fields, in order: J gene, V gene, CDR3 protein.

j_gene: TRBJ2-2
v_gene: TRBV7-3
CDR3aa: ASSLSGDPNTGELF

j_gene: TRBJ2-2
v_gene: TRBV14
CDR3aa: ASSHRTGGGPGELF

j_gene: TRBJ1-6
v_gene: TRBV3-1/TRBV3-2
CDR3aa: ASSPWDRDSPLH

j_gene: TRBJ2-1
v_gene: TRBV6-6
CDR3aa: ASSYSGGGPGEQF

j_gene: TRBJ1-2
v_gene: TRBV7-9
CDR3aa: ASRPQGAYYGYT

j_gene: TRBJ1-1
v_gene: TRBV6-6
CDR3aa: ASSYGIEAF

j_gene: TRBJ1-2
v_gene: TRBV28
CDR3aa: ASSRDRNYGYT

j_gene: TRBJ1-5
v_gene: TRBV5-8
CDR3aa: ASSSGQGNQPQH

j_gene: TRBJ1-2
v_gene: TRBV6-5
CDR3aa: ASRETGRGDYGYT

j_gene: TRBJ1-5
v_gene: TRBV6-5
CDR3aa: ASSYSWGDNQPQH

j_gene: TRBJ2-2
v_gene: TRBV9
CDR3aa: ASSASSGTGSTGELF

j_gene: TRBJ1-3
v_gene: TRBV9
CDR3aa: ASNADRAGNTIY

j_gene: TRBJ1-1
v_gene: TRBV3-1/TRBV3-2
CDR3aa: ASSQGAGGNTEAF

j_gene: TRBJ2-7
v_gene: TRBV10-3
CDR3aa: AISEAGRDYEQY

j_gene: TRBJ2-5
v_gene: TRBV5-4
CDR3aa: ASSPGRQGLGTQY

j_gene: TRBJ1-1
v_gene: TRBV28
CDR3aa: ASREQRNTEAF

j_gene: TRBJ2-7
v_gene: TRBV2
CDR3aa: ASRPTGGKNEQY